This is a list of T cell receptor beta chains from one sample in a study of T cell repertoires in cytomegalovirus infection. TCRdb reanalysed the reads using MiXCR and keeps one entry per CDR3 protein. The sample holds roughly 720,000 distinct CDR3 sequences; 35% to 45% are singletons and the top ten take around 3%. The sequenced material came from PBMCs. These receptors all come from a human donor in good health (CMV status not recorded). Some clones in this sample may be carry-over from other donors' samples. Each CDR3 is given with its conserved first and last residue. D genes are given only for firm matches. The size entry is marked missing in some rows and otherwise reads once, few, many or a size class.

d_call	v_call	j_call	clone_size	cdr3_nt	cdr3_aa
NA	TRBV6-5	TRBJ1-1	few	TGTGCCAGCAGTTACTCGAGTGGGGGGAACACTGAAGCTTTCTTT	CASSYSSGGNTEAFF
NA	TRBV27	TRBJ2-7	NA	TGTGCCAGCAGTTTCGGCAGGGCGAACGAGCAGTACTTC	CASSFGRANEQYF
NA	TRBV19	TRBJ1-1	NA	TGTGCCAGTAGGGAGCAGGGACCCTTTGGAGCTTTCTTT	CASREQGPFGAFF
NA	TRBV28	TRBJ2-5	NA	TGTGCCAGCAGTCCCCGGGCCCGGGGGGAGACCCAGTACTTC	CASSPRARGETQYF
NA	TRBV29-1	TRBJ1-1	few	TGCAGCGTTAGTTCCAAGAACACTGAAGCTTTCTTT	CSVSSKNTEAFF
TRBD1	TRBV11-1	TRBJ2-5	few	TGTGCCAGCAGCACCTACTTCACAGGGACAGGGGGCTGGGGAGAGACCCAGTACTTC	CASSTYFTGTGGWGETQYF
NA	TRBV6-5	TRBJ2-1	NA	TGTGCCAGCAGGCGCACCCCCGGGATTAGTTCCAATGAGCAGTTCTTC	CASRRTPGISSNEQFF
NA	TRBV7-8	TRBJ1-3	NA	TGTGCCAGCAGCTTAGAATCCCGCCAGGGCCTGGGAAACACCATATATTTT	CASSLESRQGLGNTIYF
NA	TRBV28	TRBJ2-7	NA	TGTGCCAGCAGTTCGGACGGAGAACCCTACGAGCAGTACTTC	CASSSDGEPYEQYF
TRBD1	TRBV10-3	TRBJ1-1	few	TGTGCCATCAGACCGGGACAGCGGAACACTGAAGCTTTCTTT	CAIRPGQRNTEAFF
TRBD2	TRBV6-5	TRBJ2-2	few	TGTGCCAGCAGTTGGGGTGGGAGGGCCACCGGGGAGCTGTTTTTT	CASSWGGRATGELFF
NA	TRBV25-1	TRBJ2-1	few	TGTGCCAGCAGTGAATGGGAAACAGGGCAAAGCTCCTACAATGAGCAGTTCTTC	CASSEWETGQSSYNEQFF
NA	TRBV28	TRBJ2-5	few	TGTGCCAGCAGCCGTTCCCGGACGGAGGAGACCCAGTACTTC	CASSRSRTEETQYF
NA	TRBV5-8	TRBJ2-1	few	TGTGCCAGCAACCCGGGGTTGTATGAGCAGTTCTTC	CASNPGLYEQFF
NA	TRBV27	TRBJ2-4	NA	TGTGCCAGCAGCCCCCACGGGGGTGAAAACATTCAGTACTTC	CASSPHGGENIQYF
NA	TRBV15	TRBJ1-4	NA	TGTGCCACAGCACAGGACCCCTCCGAGGAAAAACTGTTTTTT	CATAQDPSEEKLFF
NA	TRBV7-7	TRBJ2-3	few	TGTGCTAGCAGCTTGGGTAGGGGCAGTGCGGCAGATACGCAGTATTTT	CASSLGRGSAADTQYF
NA	TRBV5-5	TRBJ1-2	few	TGTGCCAGCAGCCCTCCGGCATCACAGGGCAATTTGATAAACTATGGCTACACCTTC	CASSPPASQGNLINYGYTF
NA	TRBV7-6	TRBJ1-1	NA	TGTGCCAGCAGCTCCGATTACCGCAAAATATCGAACACTGAAGCTTTCTTT	CASSSDYRKISNTEAFF
NA	TRBV20-1	TRBJ1-2	NA	TGCAGTGCTAGAGCCAGGGCCTATGGCTACACCTTC	CSARARAYGYTF
NA	TRBV5-5	TRBJ2-3	few	TGTGCCAGCAGCTCCGGGACGGAGACAGATACGCAGTATTTT	CASSSGTETDTQYF
NA	TRBV7-9	TRBJ2-5	few	TGTGCCAGCAGCCCCCTCCGGGACAACCAAGAGACCCAGTACTTC	CASSPLRDNQETQYF
NA	TRBV14	TRBJ1-1	many	TGTGCCAGCAGCCAAGAGATGAACACTGAAGCTTTCTTT	CASSQEMNTEAFF
NA	TRBV5-1	TRBJ2-3	NA	TGTGCCAGCAGCTTAGATTGGGCCAGCACAGATACGCAGTATTTT	CASSLDWASTDTQYF
TRBD1	TRBV20-1	TRBJ1-5	NA	TGCAGTGCTAGGACAGGGGGTGTCAATCAGCCCCAGCATTTT	CSARTGGVNQPQHF
NA	TRBV6-5	TRBJ1-6	few	TGTGCCAGCAGCTACTCGAGGCGGTCACCCCTCCACTTT	CASSYSRRSPLHF
NA	TRBV20-1	TRBJ1-3	NA	TGCAGTGCCCTGCCACCGAGCTCTGGAAACACCATATATTTT	CSALPPSSGNTIYF
NA	TRBV11-2	TRBJ2-5	few	TGTGCCAGCACCGTTCTCCGGGCAGAGACCCAGTACTTC	CASTVLRAETQYF
NA	TRBV19	TRBJ1-6	few	TGTGCCAGTGCCCTTGGAGGGGTCAATTCACCCCTCCACTTT	CASALGGVNSPLHF
NA	TRBV30	TRBJ1-5	NA	TGTGCCTGGAGTGGGACTAGGACTGGCAGATCCAATCAGCCCCAGCATTTT	CAWSGTRTGRSNQPQHF
NA	TRBV24-1	TRBJ1-5	NA	TGTGCCACCAGTCAGGGCGGTATAAGCAATCAGCCCCAGCATTTT	CATSQGGISNQPQHF
TRBD2	TRBV18	TRBJ2-7	NA	TGTGCCAGCTCACCGAGCACTAGCGGGAGCGGCGAGCAGTACTTC	CASSPSTSGSGEQYF
TRBD2	TRBV4-1	TRBJ2-7	NA	TGCGCCAGCAGCCAAGGGATAGGGGCGGGGGGGGCCGAGCAGTACTTC	CASSQGIGAGGAEQYF
NA	TRBV27	TRBJ2-1	NA	TGTGCCACCCTCCCCTCCGGGGCCTACAATGAGCAGTTCTTC	CATLPSGAYNEQFF
TRBD2	TRBV12-3/TRBV12-4	TRBJ2-2	many	TGTGCCAGCAGACTAGCGGGAGGGACCGGGGAGCTGTTTTTT	CASRLAGGTGELFF
TRBD2	TRBV10-3	TRBJ2-7	NA	TGTGCCATCAGCAGAGAACTAGCGGACGAGCAGTACTTC	CAISRELADEQYF
TRBD2	TRBV7-2	TRBJ2-5	NA	TGTGCCAGCAGCTCCTCCGCCGGGGGCGGGGGGAAAGAGACCCAGTACTTC	CASSSSAGGGGKETQYF
NA	TRBV7-6	TRBJ1-1	NA	TGTGCCAGCAGCTCAGATATGGTCACTGAAGCTTTCTTT	CASSSDMVTEAFF
NA	TRBV27	TRBJ2-5	NA	TGTGCCAGCAGTTTACAGGGGCGCCAAGAGACCCAGTACTTC	CASSLQGRQETQYF
NA	TRBV6-1	TRBJ1-5	many	TGTGCCAGCAGTGACGGGCCGCCCCAGCATTTT	CASSDGPPQHF
NA	TRBV27	TRBJ1-6	many	TGTGCCAGCAGGGTGTGGGCGGATAATTCACCCCTCCACTTT	CASRVWADNSPLHF
NA	TRBV6-1	TRBJ1-5	few	TGTGCCAGCAGTGGACAGGACGGTCAGCCCCAGCATTTT	CASSGQDGQPQHF
NA	TRBV6-5	TRBJ1-2	NA	TGTGCCAGCAATAACCTAGCTAGCGGCGGGAACTATGGCTACACCTTC	CASNNLASGGNYGYTF
NA	TRBV19	TRBJ1-1	many	TGTGCCAGTACCCTGGGAGGGCGAGAAGCTTTCTTT	CASTLGGREAFF
TRBD1	TRBV28	TRBJ1-5	NA	TGTGCCAGCAGCCTCTCGAGACAGGGAATTAGCAATCAGCCCCAGCATTTT	CASSLSRQGISNQPQHF
NA	TRBV28	TRBJ1-1	NA	TGTGCCAGCAGTTTGAACACCCTGGACACTGAAGCTTTCTTT	CASSLNTLDTEAFF
NA	TRBV7-9	TRBJ1-6	few	TGTGCCAGCAGGGGAAGGGAGTATTCACCCCTCCACTTT	CASRGREYSPLHF
TRBD1	TRBV5-1	TRBJ1-1	few	TGCGCCAGCAGCATCCTCGGACAGGGAACCACTGAAGCTTTCTTT	CASSILGQGTTEAFF
TRBD1	TRBV10-3	TRBJ1-2	NA	TGTGCCACCTCGACAGGGGGCAGCTATGGCTACACCTTC	CATSTGGSYGYTF
TRBD1	TRBV27	TRBJ2-7	NA	TGTGCCAGCACCAAGGGTGGGACAGAGAACTACGAGCAGTACTTC	CASTKGGTENYEQYF
TRBD1	TRBV6-5	TRBJ1-2	NA	TGTGCCAGCAGTTACGGGACAGAGAAAAACTATGGCTACACCTTC	CASSYGTEKNYGYTF
NA	TRBV6-6	TRBJ1-5	NA	TGTGCCAGCAGGAGGAATCATCCCCAGCATTTT	CASRRNHPQHF
NA	TRBV6-5	TRBJ1-6	NA	TGTGCCAGCAGGGACCTTCAGGGTCTTAGGGATTCACCCCTCCACTTT	CASRDLQGLRDSPLHF
NA	TRBV6-8	TRBJ2-7	NA	TGTGCCAGCAGTTCACCCAAGACACAAATGTACGAGCAGTACTTC	CASSSPKTQMYEQYF
TRBD2	TRBV20-1	TRBJ2-1	NA	TGCAGTGCCCAACCTAGACTAGCGGGAGTAGAATGGGAGCAGTTCTTC	CSAQPRLAGVEWEQFF
NA	TRBV7-9	TRBJ2-2	few	TGTGCCAGCAGCTTCATGGGGGACGGGGAGCTGTTTTTT	CASSFMGDGELFF
TRBD2	TRBV10-3	TRBJ2-6	many	TGTGCCATCAGTGAGCTTAGCGGGAGGTCTGGGGCCAACGTCCTGACTTTC	CAISELSGRSGANVLTF
TRBD1	TRBV20-1	TRBJ2-7	NA	TGCAGTGCTAGTACGGGGCAGGGGGTAGAGCAGTACTTC	CSASTGQGVEQYF
NA	TRBV20-1	TRBJ1-6	few	TGCAGTGCTAGATCCCCGCGGGGACGGCCACCCCTCCACTTT	CSARSPRGRPPLHF
NA	TRBV5-6	TRBJ2-7	NA	TGTTACAGCAGCTTGCGTAGCTTGGAGCAGTACTTC	CYSSLRSLEQYF